These T cell receptor beta chains were read from a single sample in a study of blood T cell repertoires in COVID-19. Only in-frame clones appear in the TCRdb table, and some are missing; sequencing was by immunoSEQ multiplex PCR. Counted here are about 83,000 clones, 86% occurring once; the ten biggest clones make up about 24%. Sequencing input: peripheral blood. The receptors were sampled from an elderly woman in a cohort sampled during active or convalescent COVID-19. Both conserved end residues are part of each CDR3. Fields, in order: J gene, V gene, D gene, clone size, CDR3 protein, CDR3 DNA. A D gene is named only where the DNA matches it firmly. Clone size is stated in some rows and not others, as once, few, many or a class when expanded.

J: TRBJ2-2
V: TRBV6-5
D: .
size: .
CDR3: CASKSGSNTGELFF
DNA: TGTGCCAGCAAGTCGGGATCGAACACCGGGGAGCTGTTTTTT

J: TRBJ1-2
V: TRBV6-6
D: .
size: .
CDR3: CASSTGGSGYGYTF
DNA: TGTGCCAGCAGTACGGGGGGGTCTGGGTATGGCTACACCTTC

J: TRBJ1-4
V: TRBV15
D: TRBD1
size: .
CDR3: CATSDRVFEKLFF
DNA: TGTGCCACCAGCGACAGGGTCTTTGAAAAACTGTTTTTT

J: TRBJ1-6
V: TRBV7-6
D: .
size: .
CDR3: CASSLEGRRFGSPLHF
DNA: TGTGCCAGCAGCTTAGAGGGGAGGCGGTTTGGTTCACCCCTCCACTTT

J: TRBJ2-7
V: TRBV2
D: .
size: few
CDR3: CASSEGLLSSYEQYF
DNA: TGTGCCAGCAGCGAAGGACTCCTGAGCTCCTACGAGCAGTACTTC

J: TRBJ1-1
V: TRBV11-2
D: .
size: once
CDR3: CASSLAGKFSEAFF
DNA: TGTGCCAGCAGCTTGGCAGGGAAGTTTTCTGAAGCTTTCTTT

J: TRBJ1-1
V: TRBV6-5
D: .
size: .
CDR3: CASSYYRSTEAFF
DNA: TGTGCCAGCAGTTATTACAGGAGCACTGAAGCTTTCTTT

J: TRBJ2-7
V: TRBV7-9
D: TRBD2
size: .
CDR3: CASSTTSGSTYEQYF
DNA: TGTGCCAGCAGCACGACTAGCGGGAGTACTTACGAGCAGTACTTC

J: TRBJ1-1
V: TRBV24-1
D: TRBD1
size: .
CDR3: CATSDWTGFCSF
DNA: TGTGCCACCAGTGATTGGACAGGGTTCTGTTCATTT

J: TRBJ2-3
V: TRBV28
D: TRBD2
size: .
CDR3: CASSPRGRPEDTQYF
DNA: TGTGCCAGCAGTCCTCGCGGGAGACCCGAGGATACGCAGTATTTT

J: TRBJ2-3
V: TRBV5-1
D: .
size: .
CDR3: CASRRWAYGDTQYF
DNA: TGCGCCAGCCGTCGCTGGGCCTATGGAGATACGCAGTATTTT

J: TRBJ2-7
V: TRBV9
D: .
size: .
CDR3: CASSGRGGFEQYF
DNA: TGTGCCAGCAGCGGCCGAGGAGGGTTCGAGCAGTACTTC

J: TRBJ2-5
V: TRBV5-1
D: .
size: .
CDR3: CASSLGVGETQYF
DNA: TGCGCCAGCAGCCTCGGGGTCGGGGAGACCCAGTACTTC

J: TRBJ1-4
V: TRBV6-2/TRBV6-3
D: TRBD1
size: .
CDR3: CASSADRFNEKLFF
DNA: TGTGCCAGCAGCGCGGACAGGTTTAATGAAAAACTGTTTTTT

J: TRBJ1-1
V: TRBV29-1
D: .
size: .
CDR3: CSVSRGNTEAFF
DNA: TGCAGCGTAAGCCGGGGGAACACTGAAGCTTTCTTT

J: TRBJ2-1
V: TRBV30
D: TRBD1
size: .
CDR3: CAWGQGDNEQFF
DNA: TGTGCCTGGGGACAGGGCGACAATGAGCAGTTCTTC

J: TRBJ1-2
V: TRBV3-1/TRBV3-2
D: TRBD1
size: few
CDR3: CASSPRQGSYGYTF
DNA: TGTGCCAGCAGCCCAAGACAGGGGAGCTATGGCTACACCTTC

J: TRBJ1-5
V: TRBV9
D: .
size: .
CDR3: CASSVGGGANQPQHF
DNA: TGTGCCAGCAGCGTAGGCGGAGGGGCCAATCAGCCCCAGCATTTT